A single sample is the source of the 9 T cell receptor beta chains below, sequenced in a study of shared clonotypes between healthy human individuals. Naive-designated CD8 cells lacked CD45RO, were positively enriched for CCR7, and omitted terminally differentiated effector memory CD45RA+ cells. Clones were sequenced by immunoSEQ multiplex PCR, and TCRdb holds only the in-frame ones, with some missing. The sample contains almost 700,000 clones, just over 90% of which appear only once. The material sequenced was naive CD8+ T cells sorted from blood. These receptors all come from a man aged 30-40 years in good health.

The chain couples TRBV7-9 to TRBJ2-5, with TRBD2 as a possible D gene (5 bases). Germline CDR1 SEHNR, CDR2 FQNEAQ (reference sequence). Trimming cost V 6 bases and J 2 bases, with 10 bases left between them. The CDR3 totals 13 residues. The CDR3 spells CASRQRSQETQYF. CDR3 nucleotide sequence: TGTGCCAGCAGACAGCGGAGTCAAGAGACCCAGTACTTC.

As regards this clone: The same CDR3 also results from other DNA sequences found in this sample. The chain uses TRBV7-8 and TRBJ2-7, with D possibly TRBD1 on 6 matching bases. Per germline, CDR1 SGHVS and CDR2 FQNEAQ. Deletions cut 5 bases from V and 5 bases from J, with 7 bases between. This CDR3 spans 11 amino acids. The CDR3 nucleotides read TGTGCCAGCAGCCCAGGGGACGAGCAGTACTTC. Its protein product is CASSPGDEQYF.

V usage is TRBV28 and J usage is TRBJ2-5, with 14 positions matching TRBD2. The CDR3 spans 16 residues. After removal of 6 bases from V and 5 bases from J, the junction contained 8 bases not matched to a gene. The germline V gene has CDR1 MDHEN and CDR2 SYDVKM. The CDR3 nucleotides read TGTGCCAGCAGATCCGGGACTAGCGGGAGCAGGGAGACCCAGTACTTC. This sequence encodes CASRSGTSGSRETQYF.

The chain has TRBV7-9 and TRBJ2-7; D is possibly TRBD2 (5 bases). V was trimmed by 4 bases and J by 3 bases, leaving 13 bases between them. The CDR3 spans 14 residues. Germline V gives CDR1 SEHNR, CDR2 FQNEAQ (reference sequence). The CDR3 DNA reads TGTGCCAGCAGCTCTCGCGGGCCTTTCTACGAGCAGTACTTC. Translating it yields CASSSRGPFYEQYF.

This clone was seen just once. V usage is TRBV7-8 and J usage is TRBJ1-5; D might be TRBD1 (5 bases). V lost 5 bases and J 7 bases, leaving 24 bases between the germline ends. The V gene's germline CDR1 is SGHVS and CDR2 FQNEAQ. This CDR3 is built from 17 residues. CDR3 residues: CASSPRGAGRPGQPQHF. Written as DNA, the CDR3 is TGTGCCAGCAGCCCCCGCGGGGCAGGGAGACCGGGACAGCCCCAGCATTTT.

In regard to this clone: One end of the junction fails to match germline, which may point to a read error. This chain uses TRBV2 with TRBJ2-7, with TRBD1 matching over 8 bases. In germline, CDR1 is SNHLY, CDR2 FYNNEI. This CDR3 is 11 amino acids long. The CDR3 DNA reads TGTGCCAGCAGAAGACAGGGGCCCGAAGTCTTC. It specifies CASRRQGPEVF. Together with reference TRBV2 and TRBJ2-7, the CDR3 gives the full variable domain: EPEVTQTPSHQVTQMGQEVILRCVPISNHLYFYWYRQILGQKVEFLVSFYNNEISEKSEIFDDQFSVERPDGSNFTLKIRSTKLEDSAMYFCASRRQGPEVFGPGTRLTVT.

The chain employs TRBV6-6 and TRBJ2-3; D is unclear. This CDR3 spans 12 amino acids. Per the germline V gene, CDR1 is MNHNY and CDR2 is SVGAGI (reference sequence). Trimming left V 7 bases short and J 1 base short, with 6 bases between. CDR3 coding DNA: TGTGCCAGCAAGTTCCGCACAGATACGCAGTATTTT. This gives the protein CASKFRTDTQYF.

The gene calls are TRBV9 and TRBJ2-6, with a tentative D call TRBD2 (5 bases). This CDR3 is 17 amino acids long. The ends were cut back, 3 bases at V and 0 bases at J, with 13 bases in the middle. Germline V gene lookup returns CDR1 SGDLS and CDR2 YYNGEE. CDR3 region: CASSARSGSSGANVLTF. DNA for the CDR3: TGTGCCAGCAGCGCGCGGAGCGGTAGCTCTGGGGCCAACGTCCTGACTTTC. The whole variable domain, remainder taken from reference TRBV9 and TRBJ2-6, is DSGVTQTPKHLITATGQRVTLRCSPRSGDLSVYWYQQSLDQGLQFLIQYYNGEERAKGNILERFSAQQFPDLHSELNLSSLELGDSALYFCASSARSGSSGANVLTFGAGSRLTVL.

Here the CDR3 reads CASSFDREYGYTF. The CDR3 bases are TGTGCCAGCAGTTTTGACAGAGAATATGGCTACACCTTC. The gene calls are TRBV27 and TRBJ1-2, with D possibly being TRBD1 (5 bases). The CDR3 has 13 residues. The germline V gene has CDR1 MNHEY and CDR2 SMNVEV (reference sequence). Trimming took 3 bases from V and 5 from J, leaving 10 bases between them.